This T cell receptor (beta chain) was recorded in a study of regulatory T cells in long-lasting Graves disease (dated by TCRdb to about 2021). Background for the entire study: In the newly diagnosed Graves' disease group, patients had been taking antithyroid drugs for less than 3 months. Patients with persistent Graves' disease were compared with patients with newly diagnosed Graves' disease using TCR sequencing and RNA sequencing of peripheral blood. The study was conducted in China and was registered as a clinical trial. A total of about 33 samples underwent TCR sequencing, from 13 patients with persistent Graves' disease and approximately 20 patients with newly diagnosed Graves' disease.

Many counts were recorded for this clonotype. This clone's antigen is unknown. Base qualities are not recorded, but no much larger clone differs from it by a single base. The trim is 6 bases for V and 1 base for J, with a gap of 6 bases between the germline ends. CDR1 and CDR2, per the germline V gene, are MDHEN and SYDVKM. The CDR3 goes from the cysteine to the phenylalanine over 12 residues. Only the CDR3 DNA is retained, 36 bases long and in frame from the first base. Library creation used multiplex PCR. The reads were generated on an Illumina HiSeq 4000. iRepertoire HTBI primers and Arm-PCR amplification of CDR3 regions were used to construct TCR beta libraries. Before sequencing, the PCR products underwent gel purification. In the paper's pipeline: Across samples, roughly 60 TRBV and 12 to 15 TRBJ segments were identified and used for gene usage analysis of CDR3 amino acid clonotypes. COPE and FqMerger were used to merge the filtered high-quality paired reads into contigs. BLAST was used to align contigs to IMGT TRBV, TRBD and TRBJ reference genes, with CDR3 defined following IMGT. Highly expanded clones were defined as clonotypes with a frequency above 0.1%. Shannon entropy served as the measure of repertoire diversity, while the Gini coefficient captured V-J evenness. Clonotypes shared by more than one individual were considered public. TCRdb reran the public reads through fastp at Q25 and MiXCR, keeping productive beta chains. Each record represents a unique CDR3 protein, reported with the most common genes and DNA among its rows. What appears here as the V and J calls and clone size reflects TCRdb's work, not the paper's. The sample table holds some 230,000 distinct CDR3 sequences, of which roughly 18% were seen once. The ten largest clones capture about 20% of the sample.

The research as a whole found: Only peripheral blood was studied, because thyroid tissue, the primary lesion, was inaccessible. A larger number of public clonotypes was shared among persistent patients (approximately 3,000) than among newly diagnosed patients (over 850). Sequencing and analysis were restricted to the TCR beta chain. Compared with newly diagnosed patients, patients with persistent Graves' disease had lower TCR Shannon entropy and fewer highly expanded clones, which suggests clonal expansion. TRBV28, TRBJ1-2 and TRBJ2-5 were preferentially used in persistent disease, while TRBV20-1 and TRBJ2-1 were favored in newly diagnosed disease. The small sample size was acknowledged by the authors as a limitation that may reduce accuracy.

Per the publication, the time point label means: newly diagnosed GD, antithyroid drugs for less than 3 months. For both TCR sequencing and RNA sequencing, RNA was extracted from PBMCs using TRIzol. Graves' disease was diagnosed according to American Thyroid Association guidelines. The patients came from an endocrinology department in Xi'an, China. Each patient gave about 9.1 milliliters of peripheral blood, collected in an EDTA anticoagulant tube. Ficoll Paque Plus density gradient separation was used to isolate PBMCs, and no further T cell sorting was done. An Agilent 2100 Bioanalyzer and agarose gel were used to check RNA quality, and a NanoDrop 2000 was used to measure RNA concentration.

The sequence joins TRBV28 to TRBJ1-1; the D gene is perhaps TRBD1, from 5 matching bases. The starting material was peripheral blood mononuclear cells (PBMCs), obtained at new diagnosis, from a patient treated with antithyroid drugs. The source of this sequence is a female donor with Graves disease. The CDR3 protein sequence reads: CASRGTNTEAFF. The DNA is TGTGCCAGCAGGGGGACGAACACTGAAGCTTTCTTT.